This TCR beta chain was recorded in a study of cytomegalovirus exposure and HLA in healthy donors. V trimming: 1 base; J trimming: 5 bases; junction bases outside the gene matches: 8. CDR1 and CDR2 from the germline V gene are MDHEN and SYDVKM. The CDR3 is made up of 17 amino acids. The PCR employed 60 Vbeta primers together with 13 Jbeta primers. Assay: immunoSEQ multiplex PCR; the TCRdb copy retains only in-frame clones and omits some. This table has under 200,000 clones, about 88% appearing once. This sequence joins TRBV28 and TRBJ2-3, with 11 nucleotides matching TRBD2. This TCR was recovered from a woman aged 25-40 years in good health and CMV-seronegative. The sequenced sample consisted of PBMCs. The CDR3 nucleotides read TGTGCCAGCAGTTTATATGTAGCGGGAGGGAGAGGAGATACGCAGTATTTT. Its translation is CASSLYVAGGRGDTQYF.